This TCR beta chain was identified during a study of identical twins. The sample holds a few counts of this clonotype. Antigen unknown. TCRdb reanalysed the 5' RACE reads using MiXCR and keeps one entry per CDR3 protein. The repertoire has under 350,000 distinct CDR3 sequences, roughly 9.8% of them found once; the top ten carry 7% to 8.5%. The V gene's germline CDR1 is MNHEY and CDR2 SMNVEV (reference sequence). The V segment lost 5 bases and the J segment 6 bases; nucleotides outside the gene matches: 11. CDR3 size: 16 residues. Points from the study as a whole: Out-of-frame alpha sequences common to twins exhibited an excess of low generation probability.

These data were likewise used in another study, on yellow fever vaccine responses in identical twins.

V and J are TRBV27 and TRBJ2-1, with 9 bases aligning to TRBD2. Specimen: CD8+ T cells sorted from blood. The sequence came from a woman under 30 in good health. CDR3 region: CASSALVREGLNEQFF. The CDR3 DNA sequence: TGTGCCAGCAGTGCACTAGTGCGGGAGGGCCTCAATGAGCAGTTCTTC.